These 21 T cell receptor beta chains came from one sample sequenced in a study of blood T cell repertoires in COVID-19. This table comes from immunoSEQ multiplex PCR, and its TCRdb copy is limited to in-frame clones, with some not included. The sample lists 150,000 to 200,000 clones; 94% were seen once. Sequences were obtained from peripheral blood. The receptors shown here come from a man aged 30 to 39 with COVID-19, enrolled during active disease.

The chain joins TRBV9 to TRBJ2-1, with a weak D call TRBD2 (5 bases). In germline, CDR1 is SGDLS, CDR2 YYNGEE. The ends were cut back, 4 bases at V and 8 bases at J, with 16 bases in the middle. This CDR3 region has 14 residues. DNA for the CDR3: TGTGCCAGCAGCAGGTCCGGGGTGGTTCATGAGCAGTTCTTC. Amino acids: CASSRSGVVHEQFF.

The V and J genes are TRBV6-1 and TRBJ1-4; D might be TRBD1 (5 bases). The CDR3 contains 16 residues. Germline loops: CDR1 MNHNS, CDR2 SASEGT. The ends were cut back, 3 bases at V and 2 bases at J, with 13 bases in the middle. The CDR3 is CASSDIAGVTNEKLFF. CDR3 in DNA: TGTGCCAGCAGTGACATAGCGGGGGTCACTAATGAAAAACTGTTTTTT.

The chain has TRBV14 and TRBJ2-1; D might be TRBD2 (7 bases). Germline CDR1 reads SGHDN; CDR2 reads FVKESK. V was clipped by 0 bases and J by 3 bases, with 12 bases between them. The CDR3 extends over 16 amino acids. CDR3 amino acids: CASSQDVGGGYNEQFF. The CDR3 DNA reads TGTGCCAGCAGCCAAGATGTGGGAGGGGGCTACAATGAGCAGTTCTTC.

The chain joins TRBV7-3 to TRBJ2-1; the D is unclear. Per germline, CDR1 SGHTA and CDR2 FQGTGA. This CDR3 comprises 14 residues. V was shortened by 6 bases and J by 7 bases, with 16 bases between the two germline ends. CDR3 protein: CASSSNFDENEQFF. For the CDR3, the DNA is TGTGCCAGCAGTTCGAATTTCGATGAGAATGAGCAGTTCTTC.

This clone was found once. This chain uses TRBV5-7 with TRBJ2-7; perhaps TRBD2 as D (5 bases). TRBV5-7 is an open reading frame whose function is uncertain. Deletions cut 1 base from V and 4 bases from J, with 15 bases between. The CDR3 runs to 15 residues. The CDR3, as DNA: TGTGCCAGCAGCTTGAGAGGGAGTCGGACGTACGAGCAGTACTTC. Encoded protein: CASSLRGSRTYEQYF.

The chain recombines TRBV19 with TRBJ1-1; D is ambiguous. Germline V lookup: CDR1 LNHDA, CDR2 SQIVND (reference sequence). Between the trimmed V and J ends, which lost 4 bases and 7 bases, there was a span of 7 bases. The CDR3 is 11 residues long. In nucleotides, the CDR3 is TGTGCCAGTAGTACCCCAAATGAAGCTTTCTTT. This gives the protein CASSTPNEAFF.

This rearrangement joins TRBV29-1 to TRBJ2-7; TRBD1 matches 7 bases. The germline V gene encodes CDR1 SQVTM and CDR2 ANQGSEA. V was clipped by 3 bases and J by 5 bases; unmatched bases: 7. The CDR3 length is 13 residues. The CDR3 spells CSVDWTGTNEQYF. DNA for the CDR3: TGCAGCGTTGATTGGACAGGAACCAACGAGCAGTACTTC.

In the case of this clone: The sample contains more than one DNA sequence encoding this CDR3. The chain links TRBV7-9 to TRBJ1-1; D is unclear. The V end lost 1 base, the J end lost 1 base, and 7 bases lay between the germline ends. Germline lookup yields CDR1 SEHNR and CDR2 FQNEAQ (reference sequence). The CDR3 loop spans 14 amino acids. Written as DNA, the CDR3 is TGTGCCAGCAGCTTAGTCCGCGGGAACACTGAAGCTTTCTTT. It is translated as CASSLVRGNTEAFF.

The chain is built from TRBV6-5 and TRBJ1-2; D remains unclear. V was pared by 6 bases and J by 4 bases, with 15 bases between. Germline V gives CDR1 MNHEY, CDR2 SVGAGI. This CDR3 contains 14 residues. CDR3 amino acids: CASSPPGEAYGYTF. CDR3 in DNA: TGTGCCAGCAGCCCCCCTGGGGAGGCCTATGGCTACACCTTC.

V gene TRBV4-1 combines with J gene TRBJ2-3, with 7 bases fitting TRBD2. This CDR3 is built from 18 residues. The trim removed 0 bases at V and 5 bases at J, leaving 14 bases unmatched. Germline V gives CDR1 MGHRA, CDR2 YSYEKL. As DNA, the CDR3 is TGCGCCAGCAGCCAAGATCTCGTGGCTAGCGGTTCCGTAGATACGCAGTATTTT. This translates into CASSQDLVASGSVDTQYF.

The V and J genes are TRBV11-2 and TRBJ1-2, with TRBD1 as a possible D gene (5 bases). The V end lost 2 bases, the J end lost 2 bases, and 18 bases lay between the germline ends. The germline CDR1 and CDR2 sequences are SGHAT and FQNNGV. This CDR3 is built from 17 residues. Written as DNA, the CDR3 is TGTGCCAGCAGCTTAAGCTATCGGAGCCGACAGAACTATGGCTACACCTTC. Protein: CASSLSYRSRQNYGYTF. The entire variable domain, with the rest obtained from reference TRBV11-2 and TRBJ1-2, is as follows: EAGVAQSPRYKIIEKRQSVAFWCNPISGHATLYWYQQILGQGPKLLIQFQNNGVVDDSQLPKDRFSAERLKGVDSTLKIQPAKLEDSAVYLCASSLSYRSRQNYGYTFGSGTRLTVV.

This sequence joins TRBV9 and TRBJ2-1, with 8 positions matching TRBD2. Per germline, CDR1 SGDLS and CDR2 YYNGEE. There are 16 residues in the CDR3. Trimming removed 3 bases from V and 5 bases from J; junction bases left unmatched: 10. The CDR3 DNA reads as TGTGCCAGCAGCGAACCTGGAGCGGGGGTTGACAATGAGCAGTTCTTC. Protein sequence: CASSEPGAGVDNEQFF.

CDR3 residues: CAWSVSGSGNTIYF. Written as DNA, the CDR3 is TGTGCCTGGAGTGTATCAGGGTCTGGAAACACCATATATTTT. This chain joins TRBV30 and TRBJ1-3; tentative D call: TRBD1 (5 bases). The CDR3 has 14 amino acids. Trimming removed 0 bases from V and 1 base from J, with 7 bases in between. Germline loops: CDR1 GTSNPN, CDR2 SVGIG (reference sequence).

V usage is TRBV6-5 and J usage is TRBJ1-2; 8 nucleotides agree with TRBD1. The V gene end was trimmed by 7 bases and the J gene end by 4 bases; junction bases not matched to a gene: 2. Germline V lookup: CDR1 MNHEY, CDR2 SVGAGI. The CDR3 extends over 12 amino acids. CDR3 loop: CASNGQGYGYTF. Written as DNA, the CDR3 is TGTGCCAGCAACGGACAGGGCTATGGCTACACCTTC.

The rearrangement links TRBV24-1 to TRBJ1-5; 7 bases map to TRBD1. J lost 8 bases, V lost 4 bases, and 7 bases had no gene match. Germline loops: CDR1 KGHDR, CDR2 SFDVKD. The CDR3 runs to 14 residues. CDR3 residues: CATSDSTGVEPQHF. The CDR3 DNA reads TGTGCCACCAGTGACTCAACAGGGGTAGAGCCCCAGCATTTT.

The chain combines TRBV5-1 with TRBJ1-6; 8 bases agree with TRBD1. Germline V gene sequence: CDR1 SGHRS, CDR2 YFSETQ. V was pared by 5 bases and J by 9 bases, with 4 bases of the junction left unmatched. The CDR3 has 13 amino acids. The DNA of the CDR3 is TGCGCCAGCAGGACAGGGGCAGGTTCACCCCTCCACTTT. This codes for CASRTGAGSPLHF.

The chain joins TRBV3-1 (or the pseudogene TRBV3-2) to TRBJ2-2; weak D call: TRBD2 (6 bases). V was cut by 1 base and J by 6 bases, with 15 bases left in between. The germline V gene has CDR1 LGHDT and CDR2 YNNKEL (reference sequence). The CDR3 totals 16 residues. Here the CDR3 reads CASSQGLGLYAGELFF. The CDR3 nucleotides read TGTGCCAGCAGCCAAGGACTAGGGCTTTATGCCGGGGAGCTGTTTTTT.

The chain combines TRBV28 with TRBJ2-7; D possibly corresponds to TRBD1 (6 bases). The CDR3 loop spans 15 amino acids. Germline loops: CDR1 MDHEN, CDR2 SYDVKM. Trimming took off 3 bases at V and 1 base at J, with 13 bases between the two ends. The DNA of the CDR3 is TGTGCCAGCAGTTTTCAGGGGCTAAAGTCCTACGAGCAGTACTTC. Amino acid sequence: CASSFQGLKSYEQYF.

This clone has a single count. The chain is built from TRBV30 and TRBJ2-7; 7 bases map to TRBD1. The J segment lost 0 bases and the V segment lost 7 bases, leaving 12 bases of the junction unmatched. The CDR3 loop spans 15 amino acids. CDR1 is GTSNPN and CDR2 is SVGIG in the germline V gene (reference sequence). The chain's CDR3 is CAYRKATGTSYEQYF. The CDR3 DNA sequence: TGTGCCTACCGAAAGGCGACAGGGACCTCCTACGAGCAGTACTTC. The full variable domain, in which reference TRBV30 and TRBJ2-7 provide the parts outside the CDR3, is SQTIHQWPATLVQPVGSPLSLECTVEGTSNPNLYWYRQAAGRGLQLLFYSVGIGQISSEVPQNLSASRPQDRQFILSSKKLLLSDSGFYLCAYRKATGTSYEQYFGPGTRLTVT.

The genes are TRBV19 and TRBJ1-3, with D perhaps matching TRBD1 (6 bases). This CDR3 contains 14 residues. Germline V gene data show CDR1 as LNHDA and CDR2 as SQIVND (reference sequence). V was cut by 5 bases and J by 4 bases, with 12 bases left in between. This CDR3 is CASSAGTPGNTIYF. DNA for the CDR3: TGTGCCAGTAGTGCCGGGACACCCGGAAACACCATATATTTT.

The V and J genes are TRBV6-5 and TRBJ1-4; D may be TRBD1 (6 bases). Trimming shortened V by 8 bases and J by 7 bases, and 14 bases separated the two germline ends. This CDR3 region has 13 residues. Germline lookup yields CDR1 MNHEY and CDR2 SVGAGI. CDR3 protein: CASSGTPLEKLFF. The CDR3 DNA reads as TGTGCCAGCTCTGGGACACCACTTGAAAAACTGTTTTTT.